Listed here are 10 T cell receptor beta chains from one sample, sequenced in a study of blood T cell repertoires in COVID-19. Sequenced by immunoSEQ multiplex PCR; TCRdb stores in-frame clones only, minus some. This sample has around 140,000 clones; approximately 88% occur once, and the top ten carry approximately 5%. Sequenced: peripheral blood. The receptors originated from a human donor in a cohort sampled during active COVID-19.

The chain is built from TRBV6-5 and TRBJ1-1; D is unclear. The CDR3 loop spans 15 amino acids. CDR1 MNHEY and CDR2 SVGAGI come from the germline V gene. V gave up 2 bases and J gave up 6 bases, with 16 bases separating them. CDR3 DNA: TGTGCCAGCAGTTACCAATCGACTGGGGAGGCTGAAGCTTTCTTT. Translated, it gives CASSYQSTGEAEAFF.

V gene TRBV30 combines with J gene TRBJ1-2, with a possible D match to TRBD1 (6 bases). Trimming left V 5 bases short and J 7 bases short, with 11 bases between. Germline assignment: CDR1 GTSNPN and CDR2 SVGIG (reference sequence). The CDR3 extends over 11 amino acids. The CDR3 loop is CAWYRAGGYTF. The CDR3 DNA sequence: TGTGCCTGGTACAGGGCAGGTGGCTACACCTTC.

This clone has a handful of counts. The chain combines TRBV18 with TRBJ1-2; D not certain. Trimming shortened V by 3 bases and J by 5 bases, and 10 bases separated the two germline ends. This CDR3 is 13 amino acids long. The germline gives CDR1 KGHSH, CDR2 LQKENI. DNA of the CDR3: TGTGCCAGCTCACCTGACAAATATTATGGCTACACCTTC. It specifies CASSPDKYYGYTF.

The chain employs TRBV5-6 and TRBJ1-2; D possibly corresponds to TRBD1 (6 bases). Germline loops: CDR1 SGHDT, CDR2 YYEEEE. The CDR3 consists of 15 residues. V was pared by 1 base and J by 0 bases, with 10 bases between. This CDR3 is CASSLSRQANYGYTF. The CDR3 DNA follows: TGTGCCAGCAGCTTGTCTAGACAGGCTAACTATGGCTACACCTTC.

V is TRBV7-9 and J is TRBJ2-7; TRBD2 is a possible D gene (6 bases). The CDR3 spans 14 residues. Trimming took 4 bases from V and 2 from J, leaving 12 bases between them. Germline V CDR1 and CDR2: SEHNR, FQNEAQ (reference sequence). CDR3 loop: CASSYRDFTYEQYF. The CDR3 nucleotides are TGTGCCAGCAGCTACCGGGACTTTACCTACGAGCAGTACTTC.

The chain combines TRBV2 with TRBJ1-3; D is unresolved. This CDR3 contains 16 residues. Per the germline V gene, CDR1 is SNHLY and CDR2 is FYNNEI. V lost 6 bases and J lost 4, with 19 bases in between. The CDR3 reads CASRSPGEGSGNTIYF. DNA for the CDR3: TGTGCCAGCAGAAGCCCCGGGGAGGGCTCAGGAAACACCATATATTTT.

V usage is TRBV19 and J usage is TRBJ2-7; D call uncertain. The CDR3 is 13 residues long. The germline CDR1 and CDR2 sequences are LNHDA and SQIVND (reference sequence). V was cut by 6 bases and J by 0 bases, with 9 bases left in between. DNA of the CDR3: TGTGCCAGTAGACCTACCTCCTCCTACGAGCAGTACTTC. Residues: CASRPTSSYEQYF.

This clone showed up just a few times. The V gene is TRBV4-2, the J gene TRBJ1-4; TRBD1 agrees at 8 bases. Germline V gene data show CDR1 as LGHNA and CDR2 as YNFKEQ. The CDR3 totals 18 residues. Trimming cost V 4 bases and J 4 bases; bases outside gene matches: 14. CDR3 nucleotide sequence: TGTGCCAGCAGCCCCCTCCGAGGCTCGGACAGGGATAATGAAAAACTGTTTTTT. Translation gives CASSPLRGSDRDNEKLFF.

This rearrangement joins TRBV7-3 to TRBJ1-2; 7 bases match TRBD1. This CDR3 is built from 13 residues. J gave up 3 bases and V 5 bases, and 3 bases lay outside the gene matches. CDR1 and CDR2 (germline): SGHTA, FQGTGA. CDR3 sequence (DNA): TGTGCCAGCAGCCACCAGGGGGACTATGGCTACACCTTC. It encodes CASSHQGDYGYTF.

The V and J genes are TRBV5-1 and TRBJ2-3; 8 bases fit TRBD2. V was clipped by 5 bases and J by 2 bases; unmatched bases: 19. This CDR3 contains 19 residues. Germline lookup yields CDR1 SGHRS and CDR2 YFSETQ. CDR3 sequence reads: CASSYHHPQRGITTDTQYF. For the CDR3, the DNA is TGCGCCAGCAGTTATCACCACCCACAGCGGGGGATTACCACAGATACGCAGTATTTT.